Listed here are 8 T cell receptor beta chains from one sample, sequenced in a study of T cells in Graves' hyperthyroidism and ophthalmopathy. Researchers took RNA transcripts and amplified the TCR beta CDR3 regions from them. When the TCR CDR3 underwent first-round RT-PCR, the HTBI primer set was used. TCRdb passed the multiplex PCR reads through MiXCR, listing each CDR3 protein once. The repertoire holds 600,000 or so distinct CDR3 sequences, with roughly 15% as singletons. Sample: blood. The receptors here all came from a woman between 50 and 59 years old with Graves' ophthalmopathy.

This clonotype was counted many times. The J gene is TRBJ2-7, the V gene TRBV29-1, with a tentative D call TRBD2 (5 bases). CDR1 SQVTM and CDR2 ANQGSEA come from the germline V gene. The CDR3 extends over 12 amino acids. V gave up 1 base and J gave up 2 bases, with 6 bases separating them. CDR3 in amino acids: CSVEGRAYEQYF. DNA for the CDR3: TGCAGCGTTGAAGGGCGGGCCTACGAGCAGTACTTC.

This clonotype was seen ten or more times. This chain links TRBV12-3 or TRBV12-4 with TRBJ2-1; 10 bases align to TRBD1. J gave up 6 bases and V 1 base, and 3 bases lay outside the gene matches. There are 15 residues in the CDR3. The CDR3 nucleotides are TGTGCCAGCAGTTTAGGCGGACAGGGGGGCAATGAGCAGTTCTTC. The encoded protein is CASSLGGQGGNEQFF.

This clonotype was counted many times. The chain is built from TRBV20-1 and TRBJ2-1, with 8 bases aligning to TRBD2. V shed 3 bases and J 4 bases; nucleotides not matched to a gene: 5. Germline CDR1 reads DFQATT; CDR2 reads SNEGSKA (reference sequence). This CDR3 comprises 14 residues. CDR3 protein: CSASTSGIYNEQFF. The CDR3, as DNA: TGCAGTGCTAGTACTAGCGGAATTTACAATGAGCAGTTCTTC.

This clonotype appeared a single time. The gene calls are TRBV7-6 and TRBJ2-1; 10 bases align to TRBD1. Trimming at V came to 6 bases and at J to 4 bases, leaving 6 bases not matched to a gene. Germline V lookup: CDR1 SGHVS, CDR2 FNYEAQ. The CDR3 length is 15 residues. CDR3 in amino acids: CASSKTGGVYNEQFF. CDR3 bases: TGTGCCAGCAGTAAGACAGGGGGCGTGTACAATGAGCAGTTCTTC.

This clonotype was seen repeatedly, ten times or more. The CDR3 sequence: CASSQGIAGTGVFQPQHF. DNA for the CDR3: TGTGCCAGCAGCCAAGGGATAGCCGGGACAGGGGTATTTCAGCCCCAGCATTTT. The V and J genes are TRBV3-1 and TRBJ1-5; 10 nucleotides line up with TRBD1. The CDR3 loop spans 18 amino acids. V trimming: 1 base; J trimming: 6 bases; junction bases outside the gene matches: 12. The V gene's germline CDR1 is LGHDT and CDR2 YNNKEL (reference sequence). The full variable domain, with the rest looked up from reference TRBV3-1 and TRBJ1-5, is DTAVSQTPKYLVTQMGNDKSIKCEQNLGHDTMYWYKQDSKKFLKIMFSYNNKELIINETVPNRFSPKSPDKAHLNLHINSLELGDSAVYFCASSQGIAGTGVFQPQHFGDGTRLSIL.

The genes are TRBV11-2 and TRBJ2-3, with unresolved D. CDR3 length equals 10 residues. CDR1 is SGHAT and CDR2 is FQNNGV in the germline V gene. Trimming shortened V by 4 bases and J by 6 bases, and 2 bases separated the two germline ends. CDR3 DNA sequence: TGTGCCAGCAGCTACGATACGCAGTATTTT. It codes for CASSYDTQYF.

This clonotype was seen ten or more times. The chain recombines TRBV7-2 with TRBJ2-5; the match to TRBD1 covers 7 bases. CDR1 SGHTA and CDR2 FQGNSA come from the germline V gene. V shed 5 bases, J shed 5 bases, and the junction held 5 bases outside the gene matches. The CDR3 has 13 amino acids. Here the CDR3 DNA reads TGTGCCAGCAGCGCCCGCAGGGGGGAGACCCAGTACTTC. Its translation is CASSARRGETQYF.

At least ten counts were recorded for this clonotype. The CDR3 sequence is CASSKQQGDNQPQHF. The CDR3 DNA sequence: TGTGCCAGCAGTAAACAACAGGGGGACAATCAGCCCCAGCATTTT. The J gene is TRBJ1-5, the V gene TRBV6-1, with TRBD1 identical over 8 bases. Trimming removed 5 bases from V and 3 bases from J; junction bases left unmatched: 6. Per the germline V gene, CDR1 is MNHNS and CDR2 is SASEGT. The CDR3 contains 15 residues.